Following are 24 T cell receptor beta chains from one sample sequenced in a study of metastatic and nonmetastatic thyroid tumors. All patients were untreated before thyroid surgery. TCRdb redid the clone calls on the PCR reads using MiXCR. The sample shows roughly 20,000 clones, over 30% of them seen only once. The specimen was blood. The receptors here all came from a female donor with papillary thyroid cancer or a benign thyroid nodule (not recorded which). Some clones in this sample may be carry-over from other donors' samples.

This clone was seen repeatedly, ten times or more. The CDR3 nucleotides read TGTGCCAGTAGGGGGTACGAACAGCCCCAGCATTTT. It is translated as CASRGYEQPQHF. The chain uses TRBV19 and TRBJ1-5; D not certain. The CDR3 contains 12 residues. Trimming removed 6 bases from V and 7 bases from J, with 10 bases in between. Germline-derived CDR1 and CDR2 are LNHDA and SQIVND (reference sequence).

J is TRBJ1-5 and V is TRBV3-1; D is undetermined. Trimming took off 2 bases at V and 6 bases at J, with 5 bases between the two ends. The CDR3 has 12 amino acids. Germline-derived CDR1 and CDR2 are LGHDT and YNNKEL (reference sequence). Here the CDR3 DNA reads TGTGCCAGCAGCCAATGGGGTCAGCCCCAGCATTTT. Amino acids: CASSQWGQPQHF.

By frequency in the sample, this clone is medium-sized. The CDR3 coding sequence is TGTGCCAGCAGCCCTAACAATCCGATAGCTGGAAACACCATATATTTT. This translates into CASSPNNPIAGNTIYF. The chain employs TRBV7-9 and TRBJ1-3; D gene uncertain. There are 16 residues in the CDR3. Trimming took off 5 bases at V and 2 bases at J, with 16 bases between the two ends. Germline loops: CDR1 SEHNR, CDR2 FQNEAQ (reference sequence).

This clone appeared many times. This chain links TRBV5-1 with TRBJ2-3; TRBD1 or TRBD2 may be the D gene (5 bases each). This CDR3 has 14 amino acids. With 7 bases removed from V and 6 bases from J, the gap between germline ends came to 18 bases. Germline values: CDR1 SGHRS, CDR2 YFSETQ. The CDR3 region has the DNA TGCGCCAGCGTGGGACCCCGGTGGGGCGATACGCAGTATTTT. Translation: CASVGPRWGDTQYF. The variable domain in full, completed from reference TRBV5-1 and TRBJ2-3, reads KAGVTQTPRYLIKTRGQQVTLSCSPISGHRSVSWYQQTPGQGLQFLFEYFSETQRNKGNFPGRFSGRQFSNSRSEMNVSTLELGDSALYLCASVGPRWGDTQYFGPGTRLTVL.

Relative to its sample, this clone is medium-sized. V usage is TRBV15 and J usage is TRBJ1-2; D unresolved. Trimming took 1 base from V and 0 from J, leaving 12 bases between them. Germline CDR1 is LNHNV and CDR2 is YYDKDF (reference sequence). The CDR3 loop spans 16 amino acids. The CDR3 DNA sequence: TGTGCCACCAGCAGAGGGAAGCAGGAAGCTAACTATGGCTACACCTTC. Protein product: CATSRGKQEANYGYTF.

This sequence joins TRBV7-2 and TRBJ1-2; perhaps TRBD1 as D (6 bases). The ends were cut back, 3 bases at V and 7 bases at J, with 12 bases in the middle. In germline, CDR1 is SGHTA, CDR2 FQGNSA. The CDR3 contains 13 residues. CDR3 nucleotides: TGTGCCAGCAGCTTCGGAACAGGGACTGGCTACACCTTC. It is translated as CASSFGTGTGYTF.

Many counts were recorded for this clone. The V gene is TRBV15, the J gene TRBJ1-1; perhaps TRBD1 as D (5 bases). Looked up from germline, CDR1 is LNHNV and CDR2 is YYDKDF (reference sequence). This CDR3 comprises 15 residues. Deletions cut 3 bases from V and 3 bases from J, with 14 bases between. This chain's CDR3 is CATSRIPRVYTEAFF. CDR3 nucleotides: TGTGCCACCAGCAGGATTCCCAGGGTCTACACTGAAGCTTTCTTT.

V usage is TRBV5-1 and J usage is TRBJ2-2, with a weak D call TRBD2 (7 bases). The length of the CDR3 is 16 residues. From germline, CDR1 is SGHRS and CDR2 YFSETQ. V dropped 1 base and J dropped 0 bases, with 10 bases sitting between them. Here the CDR3 reads CASSLMGGPNTGELFF. CDR3 nucleotides: TGCGCCAGCAGCTTGATGGGGGGGCCGAACACCGGGGAGCTGTTTTTT. Combining the CDR3 with reference TRBV5-1 and TRBJ2-2 gives the whole variable domain KAGVTQTPRYLIKTRGQQVTLSCSPISGHRSVSWYQQTPGQGLQFLFEYFSETQRNKGNFPGRFSGRQFSNSRSEMNVSTLELGDSALYLCASSLMGGPNTGELFFGEGSRLTVL.

This clone appeared a few times. The rearrangement uses TRBV27 and TRBJ2-5, with a tentative D call TRBD2 (6 bases). CDR1 and CDR2 from the germline V gene are MNHEY and SMNVEV (reference sequence). The CDR3 contains 15 residues. The ends were cut back, 4 bases at V and 2 bases at J, with 14 bases in the middle. In DNA, the CDR3 is TGTGCCAGCAGTTGGAGGGGTTCGGGTCAAGAGACCCAGTACTTC. Amino acid sequence: CASSWRGSGQETQYF.

The genes are TRBV20-1 and TRBJ2-1, with D possibly matching TRBD2 (6 bases). V was clipped by 6 bases and J by 0 bases, with 21 bases between them. This CDR3 comprises 17 residues. CDR1 and CDR2 from the germline V gene are DFQATT and SNEGSKA (reference sequence). The DNA for the CDR3 is TGCAGTGCCCCCGAGATGCGGGTAGCGGACTCCTACAATGAGCAGTTCTTC. Translated: CSAPEMRVADSYNEQFF.

The chain has TRBV9 and TRBJ2-1, with 16 nucleotides matching TRBD2. V lost 2 bases to trimming and J lost 2 bases; unmatched junction nucleotides: 1. This CDR3 region has 17 residues. Germline-derived CDR1 and CDR2 are SGDLS and YYNGEE. Here the CDR3 DNA reads TGTGCCAGCAGCGTCGGGACTAGCGGGGGGGCCTACAATGAGCAGTTCTTC. Its protein is CASSVGTSGGAYNEQFF.

This clone is medium-sized by share. The J gene is TRBJ2-7, the V gene TRBV6-1; perhaps D is TRBD1 or TRBD2 (5 bases each). Trimming took 6 bases from V and 0 from J, leaving 12 bases between them. The CDR3 extends over 14 amino acids. Germline V gene lookup returns CDR1 MNHNS and CDR2 SASEGT. As DNA, the CDR3 is TGTGCCAGCAGGGCCGGTGGGGGCTCCTACGAGCAGTACTTC. This codes for CASRAGGGSYEQYF.

The chain has TRBV6-1 and TRBJ2-3; D remains ambiguous. From germline, CDR1 is MNHNS and CDR2 SASEGT. The V gene lost 2 bases and the J gene lost 5 bases, with 5 bases spanning the gap. The CDR3 runs 12 residues. CDR3 DNA sequence: TGTGCCAGCAGTGAATCGGTAGATACGCAGTATTTT. Translation gives CASSESVDTQYF.

The V call is TRBV20-1, the J call TRBJ2-7; the D call may be TRBD1 or TRBD2 (5 bases each). The CDR3 loop spans 12 amino acids. V lost 4 bases and J lost 5, with 12 bases in between. CDR1 is DFQATT and CDR2 is SNEGSKA in the germline V gene (reference sequence). CDR3 protein: CSAMGRDDEQYF. DNA of the CDR3: TGCAGTGCTATGGGACGTGACGACGAGCAGTACTTC.

This clone was observed a handful of times. V usage is TRBV4-2 and J usage is TRBJ1-6, with D perhaps matching TRBD1 (6 bases). The V gene's germline CDR1 is LGHNA and CDR2 YNFKEQ. Trimming took 3 bases from V and 7 from J, leaving 13 bases between them. The CDR3 sequence is 15 residues long. The CDR3 is CASSQGTGLNSPLHF. The CDR3 DNA is TGTGCCAGCAGCCAGGGAACAGGGTTAAATTCACCCCTCCACTTT.

The table lists this clone with many counts. The chain employs TRBV18 and TRBJ1-4; unclear D gene. The germline V gene has CDR1 KGHSH and CDR2 LQKENI. V was pared by 0 bases and J by 3 bases, with 11 bases between. There are 16 residues in the CDR3. This chain's CDR3 is CASSPPSSVANEKLFF. The DNA of the CDR3 is TGTGCCAGCTCACCACCGAGTTCTGTGGCTAATGAAAAACTGTTTTTT. Drawing the rest from reference TRBV18 and TRBJ1-4, the complete variable domain is NAGVMQNPRHLVRRRGQEARLRCSPMKGHSHVYWYRQLPEEGLKFMVYLQKENIIDESGMPKERFSAEFPKEGPSILRIQQVVRGDSAAYFCASSPPSSVANEKLFFGSGTQLSVL.

This clone qualifies as medium-sized (0.01 to 0.1%). J is TRBJ1-1 and V is TRBV6-2 or TRBV6-3; 7 positions match TRBD1. This CDR3 is built from 13 residues. V shed 5 bases and J 5 bases; nucleotides not matched to a gene: 5. Germline V gene data show CDR1 as MNHEY and CDR2 as SVGEGT. The DNA for the CDR3 is TGTGCCAGCAGTGACAGGGTGGGGACTGAAGCTTTCTTT. Translating gives CASSDRVGTEAFF.

This clone has ten or more counts. This sequence joins TRBV6-1 and TRBJ2-7, with 7 bases that match TRBD1. This CDR3 region has 15 residues. With 6 bases clipped from V and 0 bases from J, the junction kept 8 bases outside the gene matches. Germline CDR1 and CDR2: MNHNS and SASEGT. CDR3 protein: CASRGTEDNSYEQYF. Written as DNA, the CDR3 is TGTGCCAGCAGGGGGACAGAAGATAACTCCTACGAGCAGTACTTC.

This clone has a single count. V gene TRBV20-1 combines with J gene TRBJ2-7; 7 bases agree with TRBD1. Trimming cost V 2 bases and J 1 base; bases outside gene matches: 5. This CDR3 has 14 residues. Germline lookup yields CDR1 DFQATT and CDR2 SNEGSKA (reference sequence). CDR3 loop: CSARQEQGSYEQYF. CDR3 sequence (DNA): TGCAGTGCTAGACAGGAACAGGGGTCCTACGAGCAGTACTTC.

This clone was detected many times. The chain is built from TRBV7-9 and TRBJ2-5, with 9 bases that match TRBD1. This CDR3 is built from 14 residues. Germline trimming cut 5 bases from V and 4 bases from J; bases unmatched to any gene: 5. The germline V gene encodes CDR1 SEHNR and CDR2 FQNEAQ (reference sequence). Written as DNA, the CDR3 is TGTGCCAGCAGCGTTGGACAGGGGACAGAGACCCAGTACTTC. This codes for CASSVGQGTETQYF.

The chain uses TRBV3-1 and TRBJ2-3; 10 nucleotides align to TRBD1. The CDR3 consists of 18 residues. Trimming removed 2 bases from V and 4 bases from J; junction bases left unmatched: 12. Germline CDR1 LGHDT, CDR2 YNNKEL (reference sequence). This CDR3 is CASSQYSGTGEGADTQYF. In DNA form, the CDR3 reads TGTGCCAGCAGCCAATATTCGGGGACAGGGGAAGGGGCAGATACGCAGTATTTT.

The CDR3 nucleotides are TGTGCCTGGATTGACTCGGCCTCGACAGGCTTGGAAGCTTTCTTT. Protein sequence: CAWIDSASTGLEAFF. The rearrangement links TRBV30 to TRBJ1-1, with D possibly being TRBD1 (6 bases). V was cut by 4 bases and J by 8 bases, with 23 bases left in between. Germline CDR1 GTSNPN, CDR2 SVGIG (reference sequence). CDR3 length: 15 residues.

This clone was seen more than once but under ten times. The chain couples TRBV2 to TRBJ1-3; D ambiguous. Deletions cut 11 bases from V and 4 bases from J, with 9 bases between. Germline CDR1 is SNHLY and CDR2 is FYNNEI. This CDR3 region has 11 residues. CDR3 protein: CAHIAGNTIYF. Here the CDR3 DNA reads TGTGCCCATATAGCGGGAAACACCATATATTTT.

This clone is medium-sized by share. This rearrangement joins TRBV20-1 to TRBJ2-7; D possibly corresponds to TRBD1 (5 bases). The length of the CDR3 is 15 residues. Trimming took off 1 base at V and 1 base at J, with 14 bases between the two ends. Per germline, CDR1 DFQATT and CDR2 SNEGSKA (reference sequence). The CDR3 sequence is CSARALQESSYEQYF. CDR3 nucleotide sequence: TGCAGTGCTAGAGCCCTACAGGAATCTTCCTACGAGCAGTACTTC.